The subject of this entry is one T cell receptor (beta chain). No antigen is known for it. No fewer than 6 micrograms of total RNA were isolated from every sample. A J-beta primer mix and a sample-barcoded 5' primer were used in a second PCR of roughly 7 to 12 cycles. TCRdb passed the 5' RACE reads through MiXCR, listing each CDR3 protein once. The table lists about 1.6 million distinct CDR3 sequences, about 35% of them singletons. The source of the sample is a study of blood T cells in healthy people across ages. Study-level findings and limits: Naive T cell percentage by flow cytometry tracked strongly with beta diversity.

Germline loops: CDR1 SQVTM, CDR2 ANQGSEA. V dropped 6 bases and J dropped 11; count of bases not matched to a gene: 19. This CDR3 comprises 15 residues. The sequencing sample was made of blood. This sequence was found in a woman in her 30s in good health. The chain has TRBV29-1 and TRBJ2-1, with TRBD2 matching over 7 bases. The CDR3 here is CSVTKGQRDYLKQFF. CDR3 nucleotide sequence: TGCAGCGTCACGAAGGGTCAGCGGGACTATCTTAAGCAGTTCTTC.